This paragraph covers one TCR beta chain sequence. Which antigen it targets is not known. Per-nucleotide qualities are absent, and no much larger clonotype sits a single base away. The data belong to a study of blood T cell repertoires in COVID-19 (TCRdb year 2020). For the study in its entirety: Collaborator samples came from the United States, Italy and Spain and covered acute and convalescent phases of COVID-19. The prospective study material was composed of cDNA or gDNA derived from T cells, B-cell-depleted T cells, or PBMCs. Subjects who had been exposed to COVID-19, were actively infected with it, or had recovered from it provided the deeply sampled blood TCRbeta repertoires that made up the dataset. The repertoires were released in a freely available public database intended as a resource for research on the immune response to SARS-CoV-2. The samples were drawn from two sources: the first 160 participants of the ongoing ImmuneRACE study, and 1,254 subjects contributed by 6 global collaborators. Nearly every sample came with metadata listing a de-identified subject ID, COVID-19 status, age in years and sex. Where HLA class I and class II types were available, the types were taken from metadata supplied by the sample provider, not from assay-based typing. The investigation overall reported the following: The amount of clinical and demographic metadata varied by source and participant and was provided uncurated.

The CDR3, from cysteine to phenylalanine, totals 16 residues. The read is trimmed to its CDR3 DNA, 48 bases read in frame from base 1. V and J are truncated by 0 bases and 4 bases respectively, leaving an intervening sequence of 14 bases. From the germline V gene (reference sequence), CDR1 is SGHNT and CDR2 is YYREEE. TCRbeta CDR3 regions were amplified from genomic DNA by means of the immunoSEQ Assay, a bias-controlled multiplex PCR. Per the source publication's procedure: The number of nucleated cells in each sample was estimated from the amplification of reference gene primers within the assay. Sequence reads were collapsed and filtered to measure the absolute abundance of every unique TCRbeta CDR3 rearrangement. For each sample, productive Simpson clonality was calculated as the square root of Simpson's diversity index across productive rearrangements. TCRdb provides this immuneACCESS table in a form limited to in-frame rearrangements. Some clones are lacking; in checked studies, under half of them reflect an unresolved V gene, and why the rest are absent is not known. V and J calls and clone size are copied from that table; D and trimming were computed from the DNA. In this sample the table shows about 200,000 clones, 85% to 90% of which occur a single time. 3% to 4% of the sample rests with the top ten.

Participants in the prospective study were aged roughly 18 to 100 years, lived in over 20 United States geographic areas, and enrolled through a virtual design. Cohort assignment in the prospective study relied on participant-reported clinical history from a screening survey and a study questionnaire. In the prospective study, whole blood, serum and a nasopharyngeal or oropharyngeal swab were collected from each participant by mobile phlebotomists. Over a 2-month period, participants in the prospective study had the option of providing additional blood draws and questionnaires. Blood samples from the prospective study were shipped frozen or at room temperature prior to DNA extraction.

The TCR comes from a woman in her twenties or thirties with acute COVID-19. Sequencing was performed on PBMCs or T cells enriched from blood (not recorded which). The chain was built from TRBV5-4 and TRBJ1-3; the D gene lacks a confident call. The sequence in DNA is TGTGCCAGCAGCTTGGCCAGAGGGTTTTCCGGAAACACCATATATTTT. It codes for CASSLARGFSGNTIYF. Beyond the CDR3, the reference TRBV5-4 and TRBJ1-3 genes provide the residues; the full variable domain reads: ETGVTQSPTHLIKTRGQQVTLRCSSQSGHNTVSWYQQALGQGPQFIFQYYREEENGRGNFPPRFSGLQFPNYSSELNVNALELDDSALYLCASSLARGFSGNTIYFGEGSWLTVV.